The present entry profiles one TCR beta chain with its context. This sample is part of a study of shared T cell receptors in the human thymus. The length of the CDR3 is 21 residues. Trimming left V 0 bases short and J 2 bases short, with 28 bases between. Per germline, CDR1 LGHNA and CDR2 YSLEER. Sequenced by immunoSEQ multiplex PCR; TCRdb stores in-frame clones only, minus some. The sample contains about 540,000 clones, about four fifths of which appear only once. The same sample was also used in a study of human thymus T cells. As that study records: Samples came from healthy Finnish infants during open corrective cardiac surgery. Thymus was obtained from resections taken during corrective heart surgery. Gene usage (both V and J) appeared biased in thymic and blood repertoires. There were highly overlapping thymic repertoires among unrelated individuals, as related research reported.

This chain uses TRBV4-3 with TRBJ1-2, with D possibly matching TRBD1 (5 bases). Sequencing input: thymocytes. This receptor was identified in a boy under two years old with a congenital heart defect. This CDR3 is CASSQDKWVAMNFGGNYGYTF. The CDR3 DNA sequence: TGCGCCAGCAGCCAAGATAAATGGGTGGCCATGAATTTTGGGGGGAACTATGGCTACACCTTC.